This TCR beta chain is from a study of blood T cell repertoires in COVID-19. Germline lookup yields CDR1 ENHRY and CDR2 SYGVKD. Germline trimming cut 9 bases from V and 5 bases from J; bases unmatched to any gene: 7. There are 13 residues in the CDR3. Measured with immunoSEQ multiplex PCR; TCRdb has only the in-frame clones, and not every one. The sample contains roughly 170,000 clones, roughly 86% of which appear only once. This TCR was recovered from a man aged 35-49 years who had recovered from COVID-19. Sequencing was carried out using peripheral blood. J is TRBJ1-5 and V is TRBV10-3; 7 bases match TRBD1. The DNA for the CDR3 is TGTGCCATTAAGACAGGGCCCGATCAGCCCCAGCATTTT. Translating it yields CAIKTGPDQPQHF.